The clone carrying this TCR beta chain was observed a few times. The data were taken from a study of T cells in Graves' hyperthyroidism and ophthalmopathy. Using RNA transcripts as the source, TCR beta CDR3 regions were amplified. In the first-round RT-PCR of the TCR CDR3, the HTBI primer set was used. TCRdb fed the multiplex PCR reads into MiXCR, producing one record per CDR3 protein. The sample has more than 500,000 distinct CDR3 sequences; roughly 17% are singletons. This receptor was obtained from a woman aged 25 to 39 with Graves' hyperthyroidism. Sequencing input: blood.

The CDR3 protein is CASSLGEPIANEQFF. The CDR3 DNA reads as TGTGCCAGCAGCTTAGGTGAGCCCATTGCCAATGAGCAGTTCTTC. The genes are TRBV11-2 and TRBJ2-1; D is uncertain. The CDR3 consists of 15 residues. The V end was cut by 1 base, the J end by 6 bases, with 13 bases between. Germline CDR1 SGHAT, CDR2 FQNNGV.